The 12 T cell receptor beta chains in this list originate from one sample, sequenced in a study of early T cells in non-severe SARS-CoV-2 infection. TCRdb itself ran the 5' RACE reads through MiXCR, one entry per CDR3 protein. The table shows roughly 48,000 distinct CDR3 sequences, with approximately 4.1% occurring only once. Sequenced material: whole blood. These receptors were collected from an adult who was a healthcare worker with PCR-confirmed SARS-CoV-2 infection or an uninfected control (not recorded which).

This clonotype occurred a few times. The chain joins TRBV6-6 to TRBJ2-1; 7 nucleotides agree with TRBD1. Germline V CDR1 and CDR2: MNHNY, SVGAGI (reference sequence). There are 17 residues in the CDR3. J was trimmed by 0 bases and V by 2 bases; bases with no gene match: 7. CDR3 nucleotide sequence: TGTGCCAGCAGTTACATACCGGGACAGAGCTCCTACAATGAGCAGTTCTTC. It specifies CASSYIPGQSSYNEQFF.

This clonotype was seen many times. The rearrangement uses TRBV24-1 and TRBJ2-1; D might be TRBD2 (6 bases). CDR1 and CDR2 (germline): KGHDR, SFDVKD. The CDR3 runs 15 residues. The V end was cut by 0 bases, the J end by 5 bases, with 10 bases between. As DNA, the CDR3 is TGTGCCACCAGTGATTTGCGGCGGGGCGACAATGAGCAGTTCTTC. It specifies CATSDLRRGDNEQFF.

This clonotype was recorded many times. This chain connects TRBV29-1 to TRBJ1-2; D unresolved. The CDR3 sequence is 13 residues long. The V gene's germline CDR1 is SQVTM and CDR2 ANQGSEA. Trimming took off 4 bases at V and 3 bases at J, with 12 bases between the two ends. The CDR3 sequence: CSVVVVDYYGYTF. The CDR3 region has the DNA TGCAGCGTTGTCGTAGTTGACTACTATGGCTACACCTTC.

In its sample, this clonotype was seen many times. The chain combines TRBV13 with TRBJ1-1, with D maybe TRBD1 (6 bases). CDR1 is PRHDT, CDR2 FYEKMQ, per germline (reference sequence). This CDR3 region has 13 residues. Trimming stripped 5 bases from V and 4 bases from J, with 11 bases between. This CDR3 reads CASSLRGGTEAFF. The CDR3 coding sequence is TGTGCCAGCAGCCTGAGGGGGGGCACTGAAGCTTTCTTT.

This clonotype was recorded many times. The CDR3 DNA sequence: TGTGCCAGCAGCCAAGATCTCAGCGATATTTACGAGCAGTACTTC. The encoded protein is CASSQDLSDIYEQYF. The chain links TRBV4-2 to TRBJ2-7; D remains ambiguous. CDR1 LGHNA and CDR2 YNFKEQ come from the germline V gene. Trimming took off 0 bases at V and 4 bases at J, with 13 bases between the two ends. The CDR3 runs to 15 residues.

The genes are TRBV5-6 and TRBJ2-7; 7 bases fit TRBD1. The junction had 10 bases not matched to a gene; V was cut back by 4 bases and J by 3 bases. Germline V gene lookup returns CDR1 SGHDT and CDR2 YYEEEE. This CDR3 is 15 amino acids long. Here the CDR3 reads CASSLPGTAFYEQYF. In nucleotides, the CDR3 is TGTGCCAGCAGCCTTCCCGGGACAGCTTTCTACGAGCAGTACTTC.

This clonotype was picked up many times. DNA for the CDR3: TGCGCCAGCAGCTTCCGCACAGTTGTCTCTGGGGCCAACGTCCTGACTTTC. It yields the protein CASSFRTVVSGANVLTF. The J gene is TRBJ2-6, the V gene TRBV5-1; D gene uncertain. The CDR3 length is 17 residues. In germline, CDR1 is SGHRS, CDR2 YFSETQ. V shed 2 bases and J shed 0 bases, with 12 bases lying between them.

This chain joins TRBV19 and TRBJ2-1; 8 bases align to TRBD1. Losses at the gene ends were 3 bases for V and 4 bases for J; bases not matched to a gene: 5. Germline loops: CDR1 LNHDA, CDR2 SQIVND (reference sequence). The CDR3 loop spans 15 amino acids. CDR3 region: CASSMGRGLYNEQFF. The CDR3 bases are TGTGCCAGTAGTATGGGCAGGGGGCTATACAATGAGCAGTTCTTC. Combining the CDR3 with reference TRBV19 and TRBJ2-1 gives the whole variable domain DGGITQSPKYLFRKEGQNVTLSCEQNLNHDAMYWYRQDPGQGLRLIYYSQIVNDFQKGDIAEGYSVSREKKESFPLTVTSAQKNPTAFYLCASSMGRGLYNEQFFGPGTRLTVL.

The sample holds a few counts of this clonotype. The chain links TRBV5-1 to TRBJ1-1, with a tentative D call TRBD1 (5 bases). The length of the CDR3 is 14 residues. CDR1 is SGHRS and CDR2 is YFSETQ in the germline V gene. The V end lost 2 bases, the J end lost 1 base, and 9 bases lay between the germline ends. CDR3 in DNA: TGCGCCAGCAGCTTAGGGACCCAGAACACTGAAGCTTTCTTT. This sequence encodes CASSLGTQNTEAFF.

This clonotype was picked up many times. The chain recombines TRBV29-1 with TRBJ2-1; TRBD1 is a possible D gene (6 bases). The CDR3 sequence is 12 residues long. Trimming cost V 4 bases and J 6 bases, with 10 bases left between them. Germline V gene data show CDR1 as SQVTM and CDR2 as ANQGSEA. The CDR3 nucleotides are TGCAGCGTTGGGGGGCAGATCAATGAGCAGTTCTTC. This encodes CSVGGQINEQFF.

This clonotype came up many times. The chain has TRBV7-2 and TRBJ2-3, with 12 positions matching TRBD2. The J segment lost 0 bases and the V segment lost 1 base, leaving 5 bases of the junction unmatched. From germline, CDR1 is SGHTA and CDR2 FQGNSA. The CDR3 covers 18 residues. The CDR3 loop is CASSLGLAGDFSTDTQYF. The CDR3 nucleotides are TGTGCCAGCAGCTTAGGACTAGCGGGGGACTTTAGCACAGATACGCAGTATTTT. The full variable domain, with the rest looked up from reference TRBV7-2 and TRBJ2-3, is GAGVSQSPSNKVTEKGKDVELRCDPISGHTALYWYRQSLGQGLEFLIYFQGNSAPDKSGLPSDRFSAERTGGSVSTLTIQRTQQEDSAVYLCASSLGLAGDFSTDTQYFGPGTRLTVL.

This clonotype was recorded at least ten times. The chain recombines TRBV24-1 with TRBJ1-5; TRBD1 might be the D (6 bases). The length of the CDR3 is 14 residues. The V gene's germline CDR1 is KGHDR and CDR2 SFDVKD. V was trimmed by 6 bases and J by 6 bases, leaving 14 bases between them. CDR3 region: CATSHREVGQPQHF. In DNA, the CDR3 is TGTGCCACCAGTCACAGGGAAGTAGGTCAGCCCCAGCATTTT.